The sequence of this TCR beta chain was determined in a study of T cell repertoires in cytomegalovirus infection. Overall study findings and caveats: In two of eight donors, the top clonotype was HLA-C-restricted CMV-specific.

Germline values: CDR1 MNHGY, CDR2 SAAAGT. The CDR3 contains 14 residues. After removal of 5 bases from V and 9 bases from J, the junction contained 8 bases not matched to a gene. TCRdb ran MiXCR on the reads and lists one entry per CDR3 protein. The sample has approximately 110,000 distinct CDR3 sequences, about 31% seen once. For this clonotype: Its antigen is not identified.

The chain uses TRBV6-8 and TRBJ2-1; 9 positions agree with TRBD1. The sequencing used CD8+ T cells from cultured PBMCs, collected from culture after CMV antigen stimulation. The source of this sequence is a human donor in good health (CMV status not recorded). Some clones in this sample may be carry-over from other donors' samples. The CDR3 loop reads CASSGRQGGIEQFF. DNA of the CDR3: TGTGCCAGCAGTGGACGACAGGGGGGCATTGAGCAGTTCTTC.